This T cell receptor beta chain was obtained from a study of cytomegalovirus exposure and HLA in healthy donors. With 60 Vbeta and 13 Jbeta primers, the PCR was carried out. Generated by immunoSEQ multiplex PCR, the TCRdb table keeps only in-frame clones and is missing some. This repertoire shows 150,000 to 180,000 clones, roughly 79% found once; its top ten account for less than 3.5%. V was trimmed by 2 bases and J by 5 bases, leaving 7 bases between them. This CDR3 comprises 13 residues. CDR1 SEHNR and CDR2 FQNEAQ come from the germline V gene (reference sequence). The J gene is TRBJ2-1, the V gene TRBV7-9; D possibly corresponds to TRBD1 (6 bases). Specimen: PBMCs. This receptor was taken from a man aged 18-30 years in good health and CMV-seronegative. CDR3: CASSLTGNNEQFF. Written as DNA, the CDR3 is TGTGCCAGCAGCTTAACAGGGAACAATGAGCAGTTCTTC.